Below, one T cell receptor beta chain is given with its context. The authors' processing: Counts of nucleated cells, estimated from reference gene primer amplification, were obtained. Repertoires were generated with immunoSEQ multiplex PCR, while TCRdb's copy carries only in-frame clones and drops some. For V, J and clone size, that table is used; D and trimming come from the DNA. The top ten hold approximately 2.5% of the sample, which has some 150,000 clones, approximately 91% seen once. Germline V gene sequence: CDR1 SGHTA, CDR2 FQGTGA. The CDR3 runs to 13 residues. The V end lost 5 bases, the J end lost 2 bases, and 10 bases lay between the germline ends. The data were obtained in a study of blood T cell repertoires in COVID-19. Looking at the study overall: PBMCs, B-cell-depleted T cells, or T cells were the source of the cDNA or gDNA that made up the material.

Material for sequencing was peripheral blood. The V call is TRBV7-3, the J call TRBJ2-7; D ambiguous. This sequence originates from a human donor in a cohort sampled during active COVID-19. DNA of the CDR3: TGTGCCAGCAGCCGAACCGCAGCCTACGAGCAGTACTTC. As protein: CASSRTAAYEQYF.